A selection of T cell receptor beta chains follows, all from one sample in a study of T cell responses to AZD1222 COVID-19 vaccine. Sequencing used immunoSEQ multiplex PCR; TCRdb keeps in-frame clones, though not all of them. Of roughly 120,000 clones in the sample, approximately 85% are singletons; the top ten hold about 17%. The material was peripheral blood, obtained on day 0 of MenACWY control vaccination. The receptors here all came from an adult in good health. CDR3s include the opening cysteine and the closing phenylalanine or tryptophan. A D gene is named only where the DNA matches it firmly. Only part of the rows carry a size: once, few, many, or a class if the clone is expanded.

-	TRBV12-3/TRBV12-4	TRBJ1-5	-	TGTGCCAGCAGGACCCAGCATTTT	CASRTQHF
TRBD2	TRBV5-1	TRBJ2-3	-	TGCGCCAGCAGCCGGACTAGCGGGAGGGATACGCAGTATTTT	CASSRTSGRDTQYF
-	TRBV12-3/TRBV12-4	TRBJ2-2	-	TGTGCCAGCAGTTTGAGGGTCGGGGAGCTGTTTTTT	CASSLRVGELFF
TRBD1	TRBV11-2	TRBJ1-1	-	TGTGCCAGCAGCTTGACAGGGGGTATTGGCACTGAAGCTTTCTTT	CASSLTGGIGTEAFF
-	TRBV7-9	TRBJ2-7	-	TGTGCCAGCAGCTTAGCCGGGTGGCGGGACACCTACTCCTACGAGCAGTACTTC	CASSLAGWRDTYSYEQYF
TRBD2	TRBV10-2	TRBJ2-1	-	TGCGCCAGCAGTGGAGGGGGACTAGCAAGTGAGCAGTTCTTC	CASSGGGLASEQFF
TRBD2	TRBV6-7	TRBJ2-1	-	TGTGCCAGCAGTTACGTCGGACTAGCGGGTGGAGAGCAGTTCTTC	CASSYVGLAGGEQFF
TRBD1	TRBV5-1	TRBJ2-7	-	TGCGCCAGCAGCTTCCACGCCCCCCGAGGGACAGGGTCCTACGAGCAGTACTTC	CASSFHAPRGTGSYEQYF
TRBD2	TRBV5-4	TRBJ2-2	-	TGTGCCAGCAGCAGTAGCGGGAGGATCAACACCGGGGAGCTGTTTTTT	CASSSSGRINTGELFF
-	TRBV2	TRBJ2-5	-	TGTGCCAGCAGTCGGGACAAAAAAGAGACCCAGTACTTC	CASSRDKKETQYF
-	TRBV24-1	TRBJ2-7	-	TGTGCCACCAGTGATTTCCGAGAGGCGCAGTACTTC	CATSDFREAQYF
-	TRBV19	TRBJ2-6	-	TGTGCCAGTAGTATAGATGGGGGGGCGGCTGGGGCCAACGTCCTGACTTTC	CASSIDGGAAGANVLTF
-	TRBV10-3	TRBJ2-1	-	TGTGCCATCAGTGCTGGAGGCTCCTACAATGAGCAGTTCTTC	CAISAGGSYNEQFF
TRBD1	TRBV4-1	TRBJ2-7	-	TGCGCCAGCAGCCCAGTCCCGGGACAGGGATTATACGAGCAGTACTTC	CASSPVPGQGLYEQYF
TRBD1	TRBV5-1	TRBJ2-1	few	TGCGCCAGCAGCTGGGGACAGGGCAATGAGCAGTTCTTC	CASSWGQGNEQFF
TRBD2	TRBV28	TRBJ2-1	-	TGTGCCAGCAATCCGCCCGGACTAGCGGGACAGCAGTTCTTC	CASNPPGLAGQQFF
-	TRBV28	TRBJ1-1	-	TGTGCCAGCAGCCTTCCTACAGGATGGGGGACTGAAGCTTTCTTT	CASSLPTGWGTEAFF
-	TRBV2	TRBJ2-4	-	TGTGCCACCGAGCGAGGCTCGGCCCGGGGAGGAAACATTCAGTACTTC	CATERGSARGGNIQYF
TRBD1	TRBV18	TRBJ2-7	-	TGTGCCAGCTCACCATCAGGGGGCGAGCAGTACTTC	CASSPSGGEQYF
-	TRBV28	TRBJ2-7	-	TGTGCCAGCAGTTCCGATAGGTTAAGGGCGCAGCAGTACTTC	CASSSDRLRAQQYF
-	TRBV27	TRBJ1-3	-	TGTGCCAGCAGCGAACTGGGAGACCGAGCGGGCGGAAACACCATATATTTT	CASSELGDRAGGNTIYF
TRBD2	TRBV5-1	TRBJ2-7	-	TGCGCCAGCAGCTTGTGGGCTAGCGGGACGAGCTCCTACGAGCAGTACTTC	CASSLWASGTSSYEQYF
TRBD1	TRBV30	TRBJ1-4	-	TGTGCCTGGAACACGGGACAGGGGGGGAAAAATGAAAAACTGTTTTTT	CAWNTGQGGKNEKLFF
-	TRBV12-3/TRBV12-4	TRBJ1-5	-	TGTGCCAGCAGTACTCAGGGTTTTCAGCCCCAGCATTTT	CASSTQGFQPQHF
-	TRBV6-5	TRBJ2-1	-	TGTGCCAGCAGTTACTCGGGACCACCGAATGAGCAGTTCTTC	CASSYSGPPNEQFF
TRBD2	TRBV19	TRBJ2-2	-	TGTGCCAGTAGTATCCCTGGGGGCGGGAGGGCCTACGGGGAGCTGTTTTTT	CASSIPGGGRAYGELFF
TRBD1	TRBV11-2	TRBJ1-1	once	TGTGCCAGCAGCTTATCCCAGGGGGGGACCACTGAAGCTTTCTTT	CASSLSQGGTTEAFF
-	TRBV9	TRBJ1-3	-	TGTGCCAGCAGCGTAGAGGTGGTTGGAAACACCATATATTTT	CASSVEVVGNTIYF
-	TRBV5-1	TRBJ1-1	once	TGCGCCAGCAGCTTGTTATCCGGGGCAGGTTGGAGCACTGAAGCTTTCTTT	CASSLLSGAGWSTEAFF
-	TRBV28	TRBJ2-2	-	TGTGCCGCCGCCGGTGGGAACACCGGGGAGCTGTTTTTT	CAAAGGNTGELFF
-	TRBV15	TRBJ2-5	-	TGTGCCACCAGCAGAGATCTGGGTTTCCAAGAGACCCAGTACTTC	CATSRDLGFQETQYF
-	TRBV7-8	TRBJ2-1	-	TGTGCCAGCAGCTTCGGGCAGATCGCTAGCAATGAGCAGTTCTTC	CASSFGQIASNEQFF
-	TRBV1	TRBJ2-7	-	TGCACCAGCAGCCAAATTACAGGGACCCCCTACGAGCAGTACTTC	CTSSQITGTPYEQYF
-	TRBV24-1	TRBJ2-5	-	TGTGCCACCAGTGACAGATGGCACGGTCCCCAGTACTTC	CATSDRWHGPQYF
-	TRBV30	TRBJ2-1	-	TGTGCCTTTGACCTCGGAAGCTCCTACAATGAGCAGTTCTTC	CAFDLGSSYNEQFF
-	TRBV29-1	TRBJ1-3	-	TGCAGCGGGGGGGAAGGTGGAAACACCATATATTTT	CSGGEGGNTIYF
-	TRBV11-2	TRBJ2-3	-	TGTGCCAGCAGAGGAGGGAGAGCTCGGGATACGCAGTATTTT	CASRGGRARDTQYF
TRBD1	TRBV11-2	TRBJ2-7	many	TGTGCCAGCAGGTCCAGGGGGAACGAGCAGTACTTC	CASRSRGNEQYF
-	TRBV18	TRBJ2-1	-	TGTGCCAGCTCACCTAGTCTCTCAGGGAACAATGAGCAGTTCTTC	CASSPSLSGNNEQFF
-	TRBV5-5	TRBJ2-7	few	TGTGCCAGCAGTCTCCCGGGATCCACCTACGAGCAGTACTTC	CASSLPGSTYEQYF
TRBD2	TRBV28	TRBJ2-7	-	TGTGCCAGCAGTCCCCCTAGCGGGATGAACTACGAGCAGTACTTC	CASSPPSGMNYEQYF
TRBD1	TRBV28	TRBJ1-5	-	TGTGCCACTGGGGACAGGGCGAATCAGCCCCAGCATTTT	CATGDRANQPQHF
-	TRBV2	TRBJ1-4	-	TGTGCCAGCAGTGGTCGACAGATCACTAATGAAAAACTGTTTTTT	CASSGRQITNEKLFF
-	TRBV18	TRBJ2-1	-	TGTGCCAGCTCACCCTCCCGGAGGGGGTCCTACAATGAGCAGTTCTTC	CASSPSRRGSYNEQFF
-	TRBV30	TRBJ1-6	-	TGTGCCTGGAGTAATGAGAGATCCACCGGGACCTCGAATTCACCCCTCCACTTT	CAWSNERSTGTSNSPLHF
-	TRBV11-2	TRBJ2-6	-	TGTGCCAGCAGCTTAGACGGTAGTAGCTCTGGGGCCAACGTCCTGACTTTC	CASSLDGSSSGANVLTF
TRBD1	TRBV19	TRBJ2-7	-	TGTGCCAGTAGTCGTCCGGGACAGGCAACCTACGAGCAGTACTTC	CASSRPGQATYEQYF
-	TRBV19	TRBJ2-6	-	TGTGCCAGTAGTATTCGGGTAGGGGTAACGACTGGGGCCAACGTCCTGACTTTC	CASSIRVGVTTGANVLTF
-	TRBV6-1	TRBJ1-2	-	TGTGCCAGCAGTGACCCGGGATTGGAGAACTATGGCTACACCTTC	CASSDPGLENYGYTF
-	TRBV6-5	TRBJ2-5	-	TGTGCCAGCACGGCCAGGTCGGAGACCCAGTACTTC	CASTARSETQYF
-	TRBV6-2/TRBV6-3	TRBJ2-7	-	TGTGCCAGCAGTTTTCGGGGGAGGGGGCGTCGGGAGCAGTACTTC	CASSFRGRGRREQYF
-	TRBV6-2/TRBV6-3	TRBJ2-1	-	TGTGCCAGCAGTTACTCGCGGGCCTACAATGAGCAGTTCTTC	CASSYSRAYNEQFF
-	TRBV5-1	TRBJ1-5	-	TGCGCCAGCAGCTTGGACGGATCCAATCAGCCCCAGCATTTT	CASSLDGSNQPQHF